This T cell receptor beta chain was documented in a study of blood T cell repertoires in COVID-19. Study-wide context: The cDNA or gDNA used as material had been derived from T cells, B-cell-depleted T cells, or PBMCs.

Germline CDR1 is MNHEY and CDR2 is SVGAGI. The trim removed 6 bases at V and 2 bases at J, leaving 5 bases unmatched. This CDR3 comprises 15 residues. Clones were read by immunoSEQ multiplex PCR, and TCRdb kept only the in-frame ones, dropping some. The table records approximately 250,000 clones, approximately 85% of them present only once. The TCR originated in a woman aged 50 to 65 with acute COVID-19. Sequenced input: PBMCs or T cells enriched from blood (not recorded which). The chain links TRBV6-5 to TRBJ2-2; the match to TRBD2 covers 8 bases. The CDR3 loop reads CASSAGTRNTGELFF. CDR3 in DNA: TGTGCCAGCAGCGCCGGGACTAGAAACACCGGGGAGCTGTTTTTT.